These 28 T cell receptor beta chains were all obtained from the same sample, sequenced in a study of blood T cell repertoires in COVID-19. Some clones are missing from TCRdb's copy, which holds only in-frame ones; the method was immunoSEQ multiplex PCR. The sample contains 250,000 to 350,000 clones, about 88% of which appear only once. The specimen was PBMCs or T cells enriched from blood (not recorded which). Every receptor here comes from a woman in her fifties or sixties who had recovered from COVID-19.

This chain joins TRBV7-8 and TRBJ2-7; TRBD1 matches 7 bases. The CDR3 totals 13 residues. V shed 3 bases and J 6 bases; nucleotides not matched to a gene: 5. The germline V gene has CDR1 SGHVS and CDR2 FQNEAQ. CDR3 nucleotides: TGTGCCAGCAGCTTCGGGACAGTAGGCGAGCAGTACTTC. As protein: CASSFGTVGEQYF.

The V gene is TRBV7-3, the J gene TRBJ2-3; 12 positions match TRBD2. Trimming took 3 bases from V and 1 from J; bases not matched to a gene: 8. This CDR3 is 18 amino acids long. CDR1 and CDR2 (germline): SGHTA, FQGTGA. The CDR3 region has the DNA TGTGCCAGCAGCTTCGCTCCTAGCGGGAGGGCCGGCACAGATACGCAGTATTTT. It yields the protein CASSFAPSGRAGTDTQYF.

CDR3 DNA sequence: TGTGCCAGCAGTTTTTTTGGACTAGCGGGAGAGGATGAGCAGTTCTTC. It specifies CASSFFGLAGEDEQFF. The V gene is TRBV28, the J gene TRBJ2-1, with 13 nucleotides matching TRBD2. Germline V gives CDR1 MDHEN, CDR2 SYDVKM. The CDR3 covers 16 residues. The trim removed 3 bases at V and 8 bases at J, leaving 7 bases unmatched.

The rearrangement joins TRBV5-5 to TRBJ1-2; 8 nucleotides match TRBD1. The CDR3 runs 13 residues. CDR1 and CDR2 from the germline V gene are SGHKS and YYEKEE (reference sequence). V dropped 1 base and J dropped 11; count of bases not matched to a gene: 7. DNA of the CDR3: TGTGCCAGCAGCTTGAGTACAGGGGGTCGATACACCTTC. Translated: CASSLSTGGRYTF.

The chain links TRBV20-1 to TRBJ2-3; D remains unclear. V was trimmed by 3 bases and J by 2 bases, leaving 12 bases between them. The CDR3 is made up of 14 amino acids. Germline V gives CDR1 DFQATT, CDR2 SNEGSKA (reference sequence). The CDR3 region is CSASLSSVTDTQYF. In nucleotides, the CDR3 is TGCAGTGCTAGTCTAAGCTCCGTCACAGATACGCAGTATTTT.

The chain recombines TRBV7-2 with TRBJ1-6, with 10 positions matching TRBD1. The CDR3 consists of 14 residues. Trimming removed 0 bases from V and 10 bases from J; junction bases left unmatched: 0. Germline CDR1 reads SGHTA; CDR2 reads FQGNSA. The CDR3 sequence: CASSLATGGSPLHF. For the CDR3, the DNA is TGTGCCAGCAGCTTAGCGACAGGGGGCTCACCCCTCCACTTT. The whole variable domain, remainder taken from reference TRBV7-2 and TRBJ1-6, is GAGVSQSPSNKVTEKGKDVELRCDPISGHTALYWYRQSLGQGLEFLIYFQGNSAPDKSGLPSDRFSAERTGGSVSTLTIQRTQQEDSAVYLCASSLATGGSPLHFGNGTRLTVT.

Note on this clone: In the same sample, other DNA sequences code for this CDR3. The genes are TRBV9 and TRBJ2-7, with 8 bases identical to TRBD2. CDR1 and CDR2 (germline): SGDLS, YYNGEE. The CDR3 length is 15 residues. V trimming: 0 bases; J trimming: 4 bases; junction bases outside the gene matches: 6. The CDR3 coding sequence is TGTGCCAGCAGCGTAGGGTCTAGCGGGTCATACGAGCAGTACTTC. Its translation: CASSVGSSGSYEQYF.

The chain has TRBV25-1 and TRBJ2-2, with 7 bases lining up with TRBD2. The CDR3 runs to 13 residues. V lost 10 bases to trimming and J lost 7 bases; unmatched junction nucleotides: 9. Per germline, CDR1 MGHDK and CDR2 SYGVNS. The CDR3, as DNA: TGTGCCACCACCGCGGGGGACGGCGGGGAGCTGTTTTTT. It encodes CATTAGDGGELFF.

The V and J genes are TRBV28 and TRBJ2-1; 12 positions match TRBD2. The germline gives CDR1 MDHEN, CDR2 SYDVKM. The CDR3 runs 16 residues. J lost 4 bases, V lost 8 bases, and 9 bases had no gene match. The CDR3 protein is CASLGLLAGGYNEQFF. CDR3 sequence (DNA): TGTGCCAGCCTAGGGCTGCTAGCGGGAGGGTACAATGAGCAGTTCTTC.

The rearrangement uses TRBV28 and TRBJ1-1, with a tentative D call TRBD1 (6 bases). The CDR3 is 16 amino acids. The germline V gene has CDR1 MDHEN and CDR2 SYDVKM. V was trimmed by 6 bases and J by 1 base, leaving 18 bases between them. CDR3 nucleotides: TGTGCCAGCAGCGTAACACAGGGAAGGGGGAACACTGAAGCTTTCTTT. It translates to CASSVTQGRGNTEAFF.

This clone was counted once. The chain has TRBV29-1 and TRBJ2-1; D is perhaps TRBD2 (6 bases). The CDR3 consists of 13 residues. With 7 bases removed from V and 10 bases from J, the gap between germline ends came to 20 bases. Looked up from germline, CDR1 is SQVTM and CDR2 is ANQGSEA. The CDR3 loop is CSARPDYRAEQFF. The CDR3 bases are TGCAGCGCTCGGCCGGACTACCGGGCCGAGCAGTTCTTC.

Regarding this clone: This sample also contains other DNA sequences that code for the same CDR3. This chain connects TRBV2 to TRBJ1-1; 7 bases are a match to TRBD1. The CDR3 is 12 amino acids. Germline lookup yields CDR1 SNHLY and CDR2 FYNNEI. With 4 bases clipped from V and 6 bases from J, the junction kept 2 bases outside the gene matches. This CDR3 is CASSGQGAEAFF. The CDR3, as DNA: TGTGCCAGCAGTGGTCAGGGGGCTGAAGCTTTCTTT.

The chain has TRBV6-5 and TRBJ2-2; maybe TRBD2 (6 bases). Trimming left V 6 bases short and J 1 base short, with 12 bases between. Germline CDR1 MNHEY, CDR2 SVGAGI. The length of the CDR3 is 15 residues. CDR3 sequence reads: CASSPREVNTGELFF. The CDR3 DNA reads TGTGCCAGCAGCCCAAGGGAGGTGAACACCGGGGAGCTGTTTTTT.

The genes are TRBV29-1 and TRBJ1-1; D not resolved. Trimming pared 0 bases from V and 7 bases from J, leaving 15 bases between. The CDR3 is made up of 14 amino acids. Germline CDR1 is SQVTM and CDR2 is ANQGSEA. CDR3 sequence (DNA): TGCAGCGTTGAAGATCCAATCGTAGGCGGTGAAGCTTTCTTT. Amino acid sequence: CSVEDPIVGGEAFF.

Only one count was recorded for this clone. The rearrangement links TRBV10-1 to TRBJ2-1; TRBD1 agrees at 7 bases. The CDR3 sequence is 16 residues long. V lost 0 bases to trimming and J lost 1 base; unmatched junction nucleotides: 3. Germline-derived CDR1 and CDR2 are WNHNN and SYGVQD (reference sequence). CDR3 bases: TGCGCCAGCAGTGAGTCTTGGACAGGATCCTACAATGAGCAGTTCTTC. Encoded protein: CASSESWTGSYNEQFF.

The rearrangement uses TRBV28 and TRBJ2-1; 10 nucleotides agree with TRBD1. In germline, CDR1 is MDHEN, CDR2 SYDVKM. The CDR3 covers 17 residues. The ends lost 5 bases at V and 4 bases at J; junction bases unmatched: 11. Written as DNA, the CDR3 is TGTGCCAGCAGTCACCGTCGAGACAGGGGGCGGTACAATGAGCAGTTCTTC. As protein: CASSHRRDRGRYNEQFF.

This chain links TRBV6-1 with TRBJ1-6, with TRBD1 matching over 7 bases. Germline CDR1 is MNHNS and CDR2 is SASEGT. This CDR3 comprises 17 residues. The V gene end was trimmed by 4 bases and the J gene end by 8 bases; junction bases not matched to a gene: 14. The DNA of the CDR3 is TGTGCCAGCAGTGCCCACAGGGGAAGAGGGAATTATTCACCCCTCCACTTT. It encodes CASSAHRGRGNYSPLHF.

The J gene is TRBJ1-1, the V gene TRBV12-3 or TRBV12-4, with D unresolved. This CDR3 is 13 amino acids long. V gave up 3 bases and J gave up 5 bases, with 10 bases separating them. The CDR3 spells CASSLEGWTEAFF. The DNA of the CDR3 is TGTGCCAGCAGTTTGGAGGGATGGACTGAAGCTTTCTTT.

The V call is TRBV5-8, the J call TRBJ1-6; tentatively, D is TRBD1 (5 bases). CDR3 length equals 14 residues. The ends were cut back, 4 bases at V and 5 bases at J, with 10 bases in the middle. Germline CDR1 SGHTS, CDR2 YDEGEE. The CDR3 loop reads CASSRTNHNSPLHF. CDR3 DNA sequence: TGTGCCAGCAGCCGGACAAACCATAATTCACCCCTCCACTTT.

This rearrangement joins TRBV28 to TRBJ1-4, with D perhaps TRBD1 (5 bases). CDR3 length equals 17 residues. Trimming pared 5 bases from V and 8 bases from J, leaving 24 bases between. Per the germline V gene, CDR1 is MDHEN and CDR2 is SYDVKM. CDR3 residues: CASSGSAGRDLREKLFF. DNA of the CDR3: TGTGCCAGCAGTGGGTCCGCCGGCAGGGACTTAAGGGAAAAACTGTTTTTT.

The chain carries TRBV14 and TRBJ1-1; 7 bases align to TRBD1. The CDR3 loop spans 15 amino acids. The V segment lost 7 bases and the J segment 4 bases; nucleotides outside the gene matches: 12. The germline gives CDR1 SGHDN, CDR2 FVKESK. The CDR3 is CASKRITGVVTEAFF. The CDR3 region has the DNA TGTGCCAGCAAGAGAATTACAGGGGTGGTCACTGAAGCTTTCTTT.

The chain recombines TRBV20-1 with TRBJ1-2, with TRBD1 identical over 8 bases. Trimming cost V 6 bases and J 8 bases; bases outside gene matches: 5. In germline, CDR1 is DFQATT, CDR2 SNEGSKA (reference sequence). The length of the CDR3 is 11 residues. The CDR3 sequence is CSAKTGVGYTF. The CDR3 nucleotides read TGCAGTGCAAAGACAGGGGTCGGCTACACCTTC.

This chain joins TRBV28 and TRBJ1-1; D remains unclear. Trimming took 2 bases from V and 0 from J, leaving 7 bases between them. The CDR3 runs to 14 residues. Germline values: CDR1 MDHEN, CDR2 SYDVKM. CDR3 loop: CASSLPGLNTEAFF. CDR3 nucleotides: TGTGCCAGCAGTTTACCAGGTTTGAACACTGAAGCTTTCTTT.

V is TRBV11-3 and J is TRBJ2-1; 10 bases agree with TRBD2. This CDR3 is 17 amino acids long. CDR1 and CDR2 from the germline V gene are SGHNT and YENEEA. After removal of 4 bases from V and 0 bases from J, the junction contained 6 bases not matched to a gene. As DNA, the CDR3 is TGTGCCAGCAGCTACGCTAGCGGGAGTGGCTCCTACAATGAGCAGTTCTTC. It is translated as CASSYASGSGSYNEQFF.

The chain uses TRBV7-9 and TRBJ1-3, with D perhaps matching TRBD1 (5 bases). This CDR3 is built from 19 residues. Between the trimmed V and J ends, which lost 5 bases and 3 bases, there was a span of 26 bases. Germline values: CDR1 SEHNR, CDR2 FQNEAQ (reference sequence). CDR3 DNA: TGTGCCAGCAGCAACCGGGACGGGACTTACTGGGGAGGTGGAAACACCATATATTTT. Its protein product is CASSNRDGTYWGGGNTIYF. Combining the CDR3 with reference TRBV7-9 and TRBJ1-3 gives the whole variable domain DTGVSQNPRHKITKRGQNVTFRCDPISEHNRLYWYRQTLGQGPEFLTYFQNEAQLEKSRLLSDRFSAERPKGSFSTLEIQRTEQGDSAMYLCASSNRDGTYWGGGNTIYFGEGSWLTVV.

The genes are TRBV7-9 and TRBJ2-5; D is ambiguous. V was shortened by 3 bases and J by 5 bases, with 10 bases between the two germline ends. The germline CDR1 and CDR2 sequences are SEHNR and FQNEAQ (reference sequence). The CDR3 is made up of 13 amino acids. CDR3 nucleotide sequence: TGTGCCAGCAGCTTCGCCCTAACGGAGACCCAGTACTTC. Translated, it gives CASSFALTETQYF.

The chain uses TRBV27 and TRBJ1-6, with D unresolved. The CDR3 spans 15 residues. Germline V CDR1 and CDR2: MNHEY, SMNVEV (reference sequence). V dropped 4 bases and J dropped 5 bases, with 12 bases sitting between them. In nucleotides, the CDR3 is TGTGCCAGCAGTTCGGACTCCATAGATAATTCACCCCTCCACTTT. This sequence encodes CASSSDSIDNSPLHF.

This clone has just one count. V gene TRBV7-2 combines with J gene TRBJ1-2; D remains unclear. In germline, CDR1 is SGHTA, CDR2 FQGNSA. The CDR3 runs to 13 residues. V was trimmed by 4 bases and J by 7 bases, leaving 13 bases between them. The CDR3 loop is CASSSDLVGGYTF. The CDR3 DNA reads as TGTGCCAGCAGCTCGGATCTAGTCGGTGGCTACACCTTC. Combining the CDR3 with reference TRBV7-2 and TRBJ1-2 gives the whole variable domain GAGVSQSPSNKVTEKGKDVELRCDPISGHTALYWYRQSLGQGLEFLIYFQGNSAPDKSGLPSDRFSAERTGGSVSTLTIQRTQQEDSAVYLCASSSDLVGGYTFGSGTRLTVV.